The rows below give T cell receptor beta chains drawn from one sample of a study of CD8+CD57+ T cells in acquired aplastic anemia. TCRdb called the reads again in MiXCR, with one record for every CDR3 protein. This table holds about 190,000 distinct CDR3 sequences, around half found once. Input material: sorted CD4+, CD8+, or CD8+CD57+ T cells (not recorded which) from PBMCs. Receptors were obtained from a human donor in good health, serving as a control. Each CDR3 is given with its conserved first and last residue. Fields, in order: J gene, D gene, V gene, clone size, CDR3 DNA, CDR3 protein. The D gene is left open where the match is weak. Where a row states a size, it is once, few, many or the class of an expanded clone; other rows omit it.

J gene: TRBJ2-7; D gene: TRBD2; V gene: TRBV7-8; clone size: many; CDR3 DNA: TGTGCCAGCAGCTTTAGCGGGGGAAGCTACGAGCAGTACTTC; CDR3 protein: CASSFSGGSYEQYF
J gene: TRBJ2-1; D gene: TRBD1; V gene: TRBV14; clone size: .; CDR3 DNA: TGTGCCAGCAGTCTAAAGGACAGGTGGGGATACAATGAGCAGTTCTTC; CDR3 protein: CASSLKDRWGYNEQFF
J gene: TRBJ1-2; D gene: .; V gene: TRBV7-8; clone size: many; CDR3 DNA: TGTGCCAGCAGCTTATCACTGAACTATGGCTACACCTTC; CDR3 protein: CASSLSLNYGYTF
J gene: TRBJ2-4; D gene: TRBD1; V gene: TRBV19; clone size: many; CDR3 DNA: TGTGCCAGTAGTAACTGGGACAGCAAAAACATTCAGTACTTC; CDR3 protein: CASSNWDSKNIQYF
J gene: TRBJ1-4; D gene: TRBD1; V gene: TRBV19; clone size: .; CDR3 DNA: TGTGCCAGTAGTCCTCAGACAGGGGGGTACGAAAAACTGTTTTTT; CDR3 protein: CASSPQTGGYEKLFF
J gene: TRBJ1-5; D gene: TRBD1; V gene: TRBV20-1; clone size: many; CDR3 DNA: TGCAGTGCTGGACAGGGTCTAGGGCAGCCCCAGCATTTT; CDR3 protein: CSAGQGLGQPQHF
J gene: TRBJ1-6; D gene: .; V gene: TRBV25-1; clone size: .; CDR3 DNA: TGTGCCAGCATGAGAACGAGCTCCTATAATTCACCCCTCCACTTT; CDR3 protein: CASMRTSSYNSPLHF
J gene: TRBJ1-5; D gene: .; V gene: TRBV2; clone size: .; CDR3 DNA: TGTGCCAGCAGTGGGACGGTCAATGGGCCCCAGCATTTT; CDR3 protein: CASSGTVNGPQHF
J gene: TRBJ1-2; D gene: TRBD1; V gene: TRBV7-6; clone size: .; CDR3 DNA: TGTGCCAGCAGCTTCGGGACAGGGGGCGAGGGCTACACCTTC; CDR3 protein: CASSFGTGGEGYTF
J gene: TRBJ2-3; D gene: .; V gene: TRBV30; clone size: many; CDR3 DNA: TGTGCCTGGAGTAGTGTGGGTACGCAGTATTTT; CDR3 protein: CAWSSVGTQYF
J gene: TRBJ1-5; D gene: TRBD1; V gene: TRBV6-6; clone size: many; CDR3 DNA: TGTGCCAGCAGTTACCCTAAACAGGGGGTTAGCAATCAGCCCCAGCATTTT; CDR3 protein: CASSYPKQGVSNQPQHF
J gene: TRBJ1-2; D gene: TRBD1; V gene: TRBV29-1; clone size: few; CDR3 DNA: TGCAGCGTTGGGACAGGGGCTGGCTACACCTTC; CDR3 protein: CSVGTGAGYTF
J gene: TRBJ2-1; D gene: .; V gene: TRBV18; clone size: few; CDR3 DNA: TGTGCCAGCTCACCACGGTCAGGGGAAAATGAGCAGTTCTTC; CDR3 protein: CASSPRSGENEQFF
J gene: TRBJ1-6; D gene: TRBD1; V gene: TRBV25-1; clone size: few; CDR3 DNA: TGTGCCAGCAGTGAAACGGGACAGGGAGGGAATTCACCCCTCCACTTT; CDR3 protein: CASSETGQGGNSPLHF
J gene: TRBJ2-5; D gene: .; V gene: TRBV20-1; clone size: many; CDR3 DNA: TGCAGTGCTAGAGATGGGGGGCGCTTGGGTGAGACCCAGTACTTC; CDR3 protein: CSARDGGRLGETQYF
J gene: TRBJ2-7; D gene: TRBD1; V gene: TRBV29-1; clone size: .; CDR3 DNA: TGCAGCGTCGGGGACAGGGCCGAGCAGTACTTC; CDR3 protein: CSVGDRAEQYF
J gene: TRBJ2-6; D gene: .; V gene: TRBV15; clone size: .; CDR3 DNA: TGTGCCACCAGCAGGGCCTTTGGGGCCAACGTCCTGACTTTC; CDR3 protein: CATSRAFGANVLTF
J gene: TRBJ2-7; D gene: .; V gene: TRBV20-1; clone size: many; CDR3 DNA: TGCAGTGCTAGGGGGGGGGGACAGACCTCCTACGAGCAGTACTTC; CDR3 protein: CSARGGGQTSYEQYF
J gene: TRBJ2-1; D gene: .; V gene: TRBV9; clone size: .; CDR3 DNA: TGTGCCAGCAGCGTAGTTATGGGAGGGGGCAATGAGCAGTTCTTC; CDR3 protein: CASSVVMGGGNEQFF
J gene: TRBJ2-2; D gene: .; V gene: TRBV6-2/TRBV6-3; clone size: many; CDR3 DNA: TGTGCCAGCAGTTACTCCGCACGGCCCGGGGAGCTGTTTTTT; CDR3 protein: CASSYSARPGELFF
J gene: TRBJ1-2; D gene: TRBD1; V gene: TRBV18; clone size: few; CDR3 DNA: TGTGCCAGCTCACCGGGACAGCAGTGGCGTAACTATGGCTACACCTTC; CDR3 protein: CASSPGQQWRNYGYTF
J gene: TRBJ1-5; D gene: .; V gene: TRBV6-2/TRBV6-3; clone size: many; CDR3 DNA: TGTGCCATCTGGAGGGGGGATCGTGATCAGCCCCAGCATTTT; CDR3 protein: CAIWRGDRDQPQHF
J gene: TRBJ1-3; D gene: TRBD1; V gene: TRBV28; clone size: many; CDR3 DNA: TGTGCCAGCAGCCTGACAGGGGCTGGAAACACCATATATTTT; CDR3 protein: CASSLTGAGNTIYF
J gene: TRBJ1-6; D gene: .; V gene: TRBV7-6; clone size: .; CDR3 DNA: TGTGCCAGCACCGAGGGGGGCTATAATTCACCCCTCCACTTT; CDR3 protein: CASTEGGYNSPLHF